This TCR beta chain was sequenced during a study of OX40 agonist ivuxolimab in advanced cancers. With 0 bases clipped from V and 6 bases from J, the junction kept 5 bases outside the gene matches. Germline V lookup: CDR1 MGHRA, CDR2 YSYEKL. The CDR3 runs to 16 residues. Only one count was recorded for this clone. Only in-frame clones appear in the TCRdb table, and some are missing; sequencing was by immunoSEQ multiplex PCR. The sample comprises tens of thousands of clones, around 80% of which are singletons, and nearly 7% rests with the top ten. This receptor was identified in an adult with an advanced solid tumor such as melanoma, head and neck, liver or kidney cancer. The sample was CD4+ or CD8+ T cells sorted from blood, taken in a trial of the OX40 agonist ivuxolimab. J is TRBJ1-4 and V is TRBV4-1; 9 positions agree with TRBD1. The CDR3 sequence is CASSQEPGQGYEKLFF. DNA for the CDR3: TGCGCCAGCAGCCAAGAGCCGGGACAGGGTTATGAAAAACTGTTTTTT.